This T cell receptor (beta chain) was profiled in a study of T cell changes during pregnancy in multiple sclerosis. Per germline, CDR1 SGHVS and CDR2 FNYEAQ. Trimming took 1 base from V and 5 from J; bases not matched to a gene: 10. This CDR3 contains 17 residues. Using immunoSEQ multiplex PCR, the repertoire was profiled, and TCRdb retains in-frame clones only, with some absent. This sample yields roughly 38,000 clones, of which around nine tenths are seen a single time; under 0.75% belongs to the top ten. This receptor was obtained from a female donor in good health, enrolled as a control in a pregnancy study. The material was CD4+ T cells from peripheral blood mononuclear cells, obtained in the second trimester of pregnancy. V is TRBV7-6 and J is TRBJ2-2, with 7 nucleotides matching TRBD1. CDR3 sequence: CASSLVPAGTATGELFF. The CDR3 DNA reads TGTGCCAGCAGCTTAGTACCGGCCGGGACAGCGACCGGGGAGCTGTTTTTT.